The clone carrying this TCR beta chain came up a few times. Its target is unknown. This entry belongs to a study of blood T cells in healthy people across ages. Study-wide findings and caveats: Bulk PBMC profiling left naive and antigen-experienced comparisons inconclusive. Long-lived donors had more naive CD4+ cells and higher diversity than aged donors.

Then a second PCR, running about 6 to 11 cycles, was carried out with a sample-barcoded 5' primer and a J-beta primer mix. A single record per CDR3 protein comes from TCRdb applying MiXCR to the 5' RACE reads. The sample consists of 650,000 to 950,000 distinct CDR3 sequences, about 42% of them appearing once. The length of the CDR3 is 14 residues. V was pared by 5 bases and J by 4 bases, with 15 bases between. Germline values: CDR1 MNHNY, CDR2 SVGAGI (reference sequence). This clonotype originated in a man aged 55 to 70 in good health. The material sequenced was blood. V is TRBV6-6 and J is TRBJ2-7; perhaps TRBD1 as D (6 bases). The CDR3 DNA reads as TGTGCCAGCAGTACAGGGTCGGGCCTTTACGAGCAGTACTTC. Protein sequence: CASSTGSGLYEQYF.